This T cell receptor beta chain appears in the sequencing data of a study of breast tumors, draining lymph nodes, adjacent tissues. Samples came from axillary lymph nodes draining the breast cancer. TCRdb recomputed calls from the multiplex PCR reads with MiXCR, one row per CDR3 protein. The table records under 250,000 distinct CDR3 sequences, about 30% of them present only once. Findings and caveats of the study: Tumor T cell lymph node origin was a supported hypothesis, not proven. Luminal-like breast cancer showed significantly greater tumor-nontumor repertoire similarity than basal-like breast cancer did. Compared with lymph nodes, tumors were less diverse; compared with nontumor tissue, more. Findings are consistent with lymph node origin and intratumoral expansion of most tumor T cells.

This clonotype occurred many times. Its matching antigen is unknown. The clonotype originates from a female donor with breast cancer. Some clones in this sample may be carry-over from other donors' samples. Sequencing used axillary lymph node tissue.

CDR3: CSARGGGITNQPQHF. CDR3 sequence (DNA): TGCAGTGCTAGAGGAGGAGGAATTACCAATCAGCCCCAGCATTTT. The genes are TRBV20-1 and TRBJ1-5; D is ambiguous. Germline values: CDR1 DFQATT, CDR2 SNEGSKA (reference sequence). This CDR3 contains 15 residues. The V and J ends lost 1 base and 3 bases respectively, with 13 bases between them.